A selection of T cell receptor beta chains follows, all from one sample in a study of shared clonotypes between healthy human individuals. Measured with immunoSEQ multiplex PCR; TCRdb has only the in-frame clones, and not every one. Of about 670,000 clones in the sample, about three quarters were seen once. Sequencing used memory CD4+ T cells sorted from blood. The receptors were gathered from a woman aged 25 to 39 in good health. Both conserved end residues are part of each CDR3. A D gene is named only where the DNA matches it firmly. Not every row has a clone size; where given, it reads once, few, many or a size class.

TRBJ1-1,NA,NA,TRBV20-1,CSAVQSKAFF,TGCAGTGCTGTACAAAGTAAAGCTTTCTTT
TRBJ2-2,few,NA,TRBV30,CAGTGWTANTGELFF,TGTGCGGGGACTGGCTGGACAGCAAACACCGGGGAGCTGTTTTTT
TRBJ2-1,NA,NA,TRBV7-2,CASSSPLQLHNEQFF,TGTGCCAGCAGCTCGCCCCTACAGCTGCACAATGAGCAGTTCTTC
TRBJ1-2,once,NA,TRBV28,CASSLKGSRGYTF,TGTGCCAGCAGTTTGAAGGGCTCTCGGGGCTACACCTTC
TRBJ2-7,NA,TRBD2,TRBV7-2,CASSLVLAGGFYEQYF,TGTGCCAGCAGCTTAGTGCTAGCGGGAGGGTTCTACGAGCAGTACTTC
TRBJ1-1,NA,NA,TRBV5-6,CASSPAGRGTEAFF,TGTGCCAGCAGCCCGGCAGGGAGGGGAACTGAAGCTTTCTTT
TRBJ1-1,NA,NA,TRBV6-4,CASSSDVNTEAFF,TGTGCCAGCAGTTCGGACGTGAACACTGAAGCTTTCTTT
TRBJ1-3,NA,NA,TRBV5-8,CASSLVFGGSGNTIYF,TGTGCCAGCAGCTTGGTATTCGGGGGCTCTGGAAACACCATATATTTT
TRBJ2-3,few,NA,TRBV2,CASSVDVTSTDTQYF,TGTGCCAGCAGTGTCGACGTAACTAGCACAGATACGCAGTATTTT
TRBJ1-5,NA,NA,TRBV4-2,CASSPNLGGGSDQPQHF,TGTGCCAGCAGCCCGAACCTTGGCGGGGGCTCTGATCAGCCCCAGCATTTT
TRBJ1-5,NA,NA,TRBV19,CASSIDGGLQPQHF,TGTGCCAGTAGTATAGATGGAGGCCTCCAGCCCCAGCATTTT
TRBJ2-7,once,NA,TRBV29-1,CSVRWGYEQYF,TGCAGCGTCCGCTGGGGATACGAGCAGTACTTC
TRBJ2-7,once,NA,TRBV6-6,CASSYSRGQYNPQQYF,TGTGCCAGCAGTTACTCGCGGGGACAGTACAACCCTCAGCAGTACTTC
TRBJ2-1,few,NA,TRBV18,CASSPLPILATGEQFF,TGTGCCAGCTCACCTCTTCCGATCCTAGCAACGGGAGAGCAGTTCTTC
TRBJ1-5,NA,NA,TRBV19,CASSPKGGKGYSNQPQHF,TGTGCCAGTAGTCCTAAGGGGGGGAAGGGGTATAGCAATCAGCCCCAGCATTTT
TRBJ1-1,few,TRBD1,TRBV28,CAILPGTGGLSNTEAFF,TGTGCCATCCTACCCGGGACAGGGGGTTTATCGAACACTGAAGCTTTCTTT
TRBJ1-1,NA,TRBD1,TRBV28,CASSGGDSEAFF,TGTGCCAGCAGTGGGGGGGACAGTGAAGCTTTCTTT
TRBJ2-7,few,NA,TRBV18,CASSPPGTPYEQYF,TGTGCCAGCTCACCACCGGGGACTCCCTACGAGCAGTACTTC
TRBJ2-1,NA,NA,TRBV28,CASSLRGNEQFF,TGTGCCAGCAGTTTACGGGGCAATGAGCAGTTCTTC
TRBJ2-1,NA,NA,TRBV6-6,CASSYGGSWSYNEQFF,TGTGCCAGCAGTTACGGGGGATCGTGGTCCTACAATGAGCAGTTCTTC
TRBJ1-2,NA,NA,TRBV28,CASSPSPYGYTF,TGTGCCAGCAGTCCATCCCCCTATGGCTACACCTTC
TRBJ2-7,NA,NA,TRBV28,CASSLEPDRTREQYF,TGTGCCAGCAGTTTGGAACCGGACAGAACGAGGGAGCAGTACTTC
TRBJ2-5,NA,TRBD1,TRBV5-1,CASSSPGGQETQYF,TGCGCCAGCAGCTCGCCAGGGGGCCAAGAGACCCAGTACTTC
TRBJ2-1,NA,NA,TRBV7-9,CASSPPFSYNEQFF,TGTGCCAGCAGCCCGCCGTTCTCCTACAATGAGCAGTTCTTC
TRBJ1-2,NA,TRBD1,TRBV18,CASSPPTRGTAKYGYTF,TGTGCCAGCTCACCCCCGACGAGAGGGACAGCGAAATATGGCTACACCTTC
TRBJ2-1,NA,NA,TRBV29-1,CSVGWDTEQFF,TGCAGCGTGGGGTGGGACACTGAGCAGTTCTTC
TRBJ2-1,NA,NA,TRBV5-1,CASSLSRPSYNEQFF,TGCGCCAGCAGCTTGAGCCGACCATCCTACAATGAGCAGTTCTTC
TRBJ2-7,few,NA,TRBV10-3,CAISEGSYEQYF,TGTGCCATCAGTGAGGGGTCCTACGAGCAGTACTTC
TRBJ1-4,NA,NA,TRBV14,CASSQGRRTATNEKLFF,TGTGCCAGCAGCCAGGGGCGGAGAACAGCAACTAATGAAAAACTGTTTTTT
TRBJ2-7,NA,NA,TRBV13,CASSLGGADYEQYF,TGTGCCAGCAGCTTGGGGGGGGCTGACTACGAGCAGTACTTC
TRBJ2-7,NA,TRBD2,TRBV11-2,CASSPFGGSGSFEQYF,TGTGCCAGCAGCCCCTTCGGGGGTAGCGGGAGTTTCGAGCAGTACTTC
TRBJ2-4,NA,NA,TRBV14,CASSQRRVEDIQYF,TGTGCCAGCAGCCAAAGGCGGGTCGAGGACATTCAGTACTTC
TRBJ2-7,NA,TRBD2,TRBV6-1,CASSEAYTIRSLAGEVRYEQYF,TGTGCCAGCAGTGAAGCGTATACAATTCGGAGCCTAGCGGGAGAGGTTCGGTACGAGCAGTACTTC
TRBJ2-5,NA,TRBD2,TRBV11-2,CASSFGNPHGLAGEETQYF,TGTGCCAGCAGCTTTGGCAACCCACATGGACTAGCGGGAGAAGAGACCCAGTACTTC
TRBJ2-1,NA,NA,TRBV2,CASSPYNEQFF,TGTGCCAGCAGTCCGTACAATGAGCAGTTCTTC
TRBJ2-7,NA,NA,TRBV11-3,CASSLKRALYEQYF,TGTGCCAGCAGCCTCAAGCGTGCGCTTTACGAGCAGTACTTC
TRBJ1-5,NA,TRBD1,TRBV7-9,CASSLGRDRAYQPQHF,TGTGCCAGCAGCTTAGGTCGGGACAGGGCCTATCAGCCCCAGCATTTT
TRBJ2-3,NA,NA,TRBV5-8,CASSYADRTHYTQYF,TGTGCCAGCAGCTACGCTGACAGGACGCACTATACGCAGTATTTT
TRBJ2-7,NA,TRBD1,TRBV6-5,CASSWTGTYEQYF,TGTGCCAGCAGTTGGACAGGTACCTACGAGCAGTACTTC
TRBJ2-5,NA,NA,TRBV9,CASSAPGGRPQETQYF,TGTGCCAGCAGCGCGCCAGGGGGGCGCCCCCAAGAGACCCAGTACTTC
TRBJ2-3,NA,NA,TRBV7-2,CASSQGPHFDTQYF,TGTGCCAGCAGCCAGGGACCGCATTTCGATACGCAGTATTTT
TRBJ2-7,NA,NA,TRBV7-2,CASSLAGARMEQYF,TGTGCCAGCAGCTTAGCGGGAGCAAGGATGGAGCAGTACTTC
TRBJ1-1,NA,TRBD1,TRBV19,CASSTLRTGADTEAFF,TGTGCCAGTAGTACCCTCCGGACAGGGGCGGACACTGAAGCTTTCTTT
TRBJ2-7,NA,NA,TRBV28,CASGSTELYEQYF,TGTGCCTCTGGGTCTACAGAACTCTACGAGCAGTACTTC
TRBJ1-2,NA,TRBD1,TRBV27,CASSLTGQYGYTF,TGTGCCAGCAGTTTAACGGGACAGTATGGCTACACCTTC
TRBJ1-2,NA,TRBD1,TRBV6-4,CASKKDRGPYGYTF,TGTGCCAGCAAGAAGGACAGGGGGCCTTATGGCTACACCTTC
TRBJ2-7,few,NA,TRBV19,CASRPLGDGPEQYF,TGTGCCAGTAGACCCTTGGGGGACGGACCTGAGCAGTACTTC